These 19 T cell receptor beta chains share one sample of origin, sequenced in a study of shared clonotypes between healthy human individuals. Some clones are missing from TCRdb's copy, which holds only in-frame ones; the method was immunoSEQ multiplex PCR. The sample lists 730,000 or so clones; around 72% were seen once. The sequenced material came from memory CD4+ T cells sorted from blood. As to subset: CD45RA-negative fraction. The receptor set was obtained from a woman aged 25 to 45 in good health.

V is TRBV19 and J is TRBJ1-5; D possibly corresponds to TRBD1 (5 bases). With 3 bases removed from V and 2 bases from J, the gap between germline ends came to 14 bases. Germline V CDR1 and CDR2: LNHDA, SQIVND (reference sequence). There are 16 residues in the CDR3. CDR3 nucleotide sequence: TGTGCCAGTAGTATGGGTTCGGGGGGTGGCAATCAGCCCCAGCATTTT. Protein: CASSMGSGGGNQPQHF.

The chain carries TRBV6-4 and TRBJ2-3; D gene ambiguous. The germline CDR1 and CDR2 sequences are MRHNA and SNTAGT. Deletions cut 10 bases from V and 8 bases from J, with 22 bases between. The length of the CDR3 is 14 residues. The CDR3 region is CATGSGATGATQYF. As DNA, the CDR3 is TGTGCCACCGGAAGTGGAGCCACTGGAGCTACGCAGTATTTT.

V is TRBV2 and J is TRBJ2-3, with 9 bases matching TRBD2. Per germline, CDR1 SNHLY and CDR2 FYNNEI. Trimming took 3 bases from V and 1 from J; bases not matched to a gene: 11. The CDR3 is 18 residues long. The CDR3 loop is CASSDPRSERGGTDTQYF. CDR3 bases: TGTGCCAGCAGTGATCCCCGCTCTGAGCGGGGGGGCACAGATACGCAGTATTTT.

This chain links TRBV6-1 with TRBJ1-4, with TRBD1 matching over 11 bases. The junction had 14 bases not matched to a gene; V was cut back by 4 bases and J by 7 bases. The CDR3 runs 18 residues. Germline V gene sequence: CDR1 MNHNS, CDR2 SASEGT. CDR3 loop: CASSASWTGGGIGEKLFF. CDR3 nucleotides: TGTGCCAGCAGTGCCAGCTGGACAGGGGGCGGTATCGGTGAAAAACTGTTTTTT.

The gene calls are TRBV6-7 and TRBJ2-7, with D perhaps TRBD1 or TRBD2 (5 bases each). TRBV6-7 is an open reading frame whose function is uncertain. The length of the CDR3 is 15 residues. Trimming stripped 6 bases from V and 3 bases from J, with 18 bases between. The chain's CDR3 is CASRLSGRDHYEQYF. The DNA for the CDR3 is TGTGCCAGCAGACTTTCGGGCAGGGACCACTACGAGCAGTACTTC.

The chain is built from TRBV4-2 and TRBJ2-1; 8 positions match TRBD2. The CDR3 loop spans 18 amino acids. Germline values: CDR1 LGHNA, CDR2 YNFKEQ. V shed 0 bases and J 3 bases; nucleotides not matched to a gene: 10. DNA of the CDR3: TGTGCCAGCAGCCAAGATCCTCCCGATAGCGGGGTCTACAATGAGCAGTTCTTC. It encodes CASSQDPPDSGVYNEQFF.

This clone was recorded once. A much larger clone lies one base from this, so it may be a read error. V and J are TRBV2 and TRBJ2-7, with unresolved D. The CDR3 runs 14 residues. CDR1 is SNHLY and CDR2 is FYNNEI in the germline V gene. V lost 7 bases and J 2 bases, leaving 15 bases between the germline ends. Written as DNA, the CDR3 is TGTGCCAGCAACGACCGGACCCCGCCCTACGAGCAGTACTTC. Its protein is CASNDRTPPYEQYF.

The rearrangement uses TRBV28 and TRBJ2-1; no clear D. Germline V gene lookup returns CDR1 MDHEN and CDR2 SYDVKM. Trimming cost V 6 bases and J 10 bases, with 13 bases left between them. The CDR3 has 12 residues. In DNA, the CDR3 is TGTGCCAGCAGCAACCTCGATTTAGAGCAGTTCTTC. It translates to CASSNLDLEQFF.

This chain uses TRBV7-8 with TRBJ2-1; 9 bases agree with TRBD2. V lost 4 bases and J lost 4; bases outside the gene matches: 14. The CDR3 sequence is 18 residues long. Germline-derived CDR1 and CDR2 are SGHVS and FQNEAQ. CDR3 region: CASSSHQLLAGTYNEQFF. In DNA, the CDR3 is TGTGCCAGCAGCTCGCACCAATTGCTAGCGGGAACTTACAATGAGCAGTTCTTC.

The V gene is TRBV11-3, the J gene TRBJ2-1, with 7 bases matching TRBD2. This CDR3 spans 14 amino acids. Trimming removed 5 bases from V and 8 bases from J; junction bases left unmatched: 9. Germline CDR1 reads SGHNT; CDR2 reads YENEEA. CDR3 nucleotide sequence: TGTGCCAGCAGCCTCAGCGGGACTGTCGATGAGCAGTTCTTC. Translation: CASSLSGTVDEQFF.

This sequence joins TRBV9 and TRBJ1-2, with 8 positions matching TRBD1. Germline CDR1 and CDR2: SGDLS and YYNGEE. The CDR3 is made up of 14 amino acids. V lost 6 bases and J lost 8; bases outside the gene matches: 12. CDR3 region: CASNRLLTGEGYTF. Here the CDR3 DNA reads TGTGCCAGCAACCGTCTGTTGACAGGGGAAGGCTACACCTTC.

The chain is built from TRBV5-1 and TRBJ2-7; D is undetermined. The CDR3 loop spans 15 amino acids. Germline V CDR1 and CDR2: SGHRS, YFSETQ. The V end was cut by 3 bases, the J end by 6 bases, with 19 bases between. The CDR3 region is CASSSSIDWLAEQYF. CDR3 DNA: TGCGCCAGCAGCTCTTCGATTGACTGGCTCGCCGAGCAGTACTTC.

There are a few counts of this clone. The rearrangement joins TRBV19 to TRBJ2-7; D is possibly TRBD1 (5 bases). The CDR3 covers 12 residues. Germline V gene lookup returns CDR1 LNHDA and CDR2 SQIVND (reference sequence). CDR3 sequence reads: CATSRRAGEQYF. DNA for the CDR3: TGTGCAACATCCCGCAGGGCCGGCGAGCAGTACTTC. Based on the CDR3 plus reference TRBV19 and TRBJ2-7, the full variable domain is DGGITQSPKYLFRKEGQNVTLSCEQNLNHDAMYWYRQDPGQGLRLIYYSQIVNDFQKGDIAEGYSVSREKKESFPLTVTSAQKNPTAFYLCATSRRAGEQYFGPGTRLTVT.

This clone was observed a few times. The chain is built from TRBV7-3 and TRBJ1-1, with 7 bases that match TRBD1. Trimming removed 4 bases from V and 7 bases from J; junction bases left unmatched: 12. Germline V gene lookup returns CDR1 SGHTA and CDR2 FQGTGA. The CDR3 contains 15 residues. CDR3 sequence (DNA): TGTGCCAGCAGCTCATACCACAGGGGAGCAGGTGAAGCTTTCTTT. This sequence encodes CASSSYHRGAGEAFF.

This chain uses TRBV11-1 with TRBJ2-1, with 9 bases identical to TRBD1. The germline gives CDR1 SGHAT, CDR2 FQDESV (reference sequence). The CDR3 runs 16 residues. V lost 3 bases, J lost 0 bases, and 3 bases stayed unmatched. In nucleotides, the CDR3 is TGTGCCAGCAGCTTCTCGACAGGGGGCTCCTACAATGAGCAGTTCTTC. This encodes CASSFSTGGSYNEQFF. The entire variable domain, with the rest obtained from reference TRBV11-1 and TRBJ2-1, is as follows: EAEVAQSPRYKITEKSQAVAFWCDPISGHATLYWYRQILGQGPELLVQFQDESVVDDSQLPKDRFSAERLKGVDSTLKIQPAELGDSAMYLCASSFSTGGSYNEQFFGPGTRLTVL.

The chain employs TRBV29-1 and TRBJ1-4; no reliable D call. The CDR3 sequence is 13 residues long. V was pared by 7 bases and J by 8 bases, with 17 bases between. Germline assignment: CDR1 SQVTM and CDR2 ANQGSEA. The CDR3 DNA reads TGCAGCGCAACACAAGAGGGCTGGGAAAAACTGTTTTTT. It encodes CSATQEGWEKLFF.

The V call is TRBV9, the J call TRBJ2-5; D unresolved. The V gene's germline CDR1 is SGDLS and CDR2 YYNGEE. V lost 0 bases to trimming and J lost 11 bases, with 17 bases between them. This CDR3 is 14 amino acids long. The CDR3 protein is CASSVVLERPAQYF. The CDR3 DNA reads as TGTGCCAGCAGCGTAGTGTTGGAACGTCCCGCGCAGTACTTC.

V is TRBV7-8 and J is TRBJ2-7; D not certain. The germline V gene encodes CDR1 SGHVS and CDR2 FQNEAQ. Trimming took off 4 bases at V and 7 bases at J, with 14 bases between the two ends. The CDR3 length is 13 residues. CDR3 sequence: CASSSYSDIEQYF. The CDR3 DNA is TGTGCCAGCAGCTCCTATTCTGATATTGAGCAGTACTTC.

The chain employs TRBV6-6 and TRBJ2-7; tentative D call: TRBD2 (6 bases). Per the germline V gene, CDR1 is MNHNY and CDR2 is SVGAGI (reference sequence). This CDR3 comprises 16 residues. The V and J ends lost 1 base and 2 bases respectively, with 15 bases between them. CDR3 DNA sequence: TGTGCCAGCAGTTACTTTGGGACTTCCCAGACCTACGAGCAGTACTTC. Translating it yields CASSYFGTSQTYEQYF.